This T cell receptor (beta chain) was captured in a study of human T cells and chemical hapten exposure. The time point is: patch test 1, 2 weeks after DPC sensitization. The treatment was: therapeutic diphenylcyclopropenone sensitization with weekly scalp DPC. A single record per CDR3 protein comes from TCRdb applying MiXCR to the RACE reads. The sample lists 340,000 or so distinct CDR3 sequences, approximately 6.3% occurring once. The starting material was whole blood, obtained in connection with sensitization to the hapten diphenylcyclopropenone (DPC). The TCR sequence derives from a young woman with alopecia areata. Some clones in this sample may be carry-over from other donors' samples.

The CDR3 region has the DNA TGTGCCAGCAGTCTTCCGGGGCCTGGGGCCAACGTCCTGACTTTC. The encoded protein is CASSLPGPGANVLTF. This sequence joins TRBV6-6 and TRBJ2-6, with D possibly called TRBD1 or TRBD2 (5 bases each). The V and J ends lost 5 bases and 2 bases respectively, with 10 bases between them. Germline lookup yields CDR1 MNHNY and CDR2 SVGAGI (reference sequence). The CDR3 is made up of 15 amino acids.